These T cell receptor beta chains were read from a single sample in a study of blood T cell repertoires in COVID-19. Produced via immunoSEQ multiplex PCR; TCRdb's table is partial and in-frame only. The sample includes 75,000 or so clones, approximately 82% of them seen just once. Input material: peripheral blood. These receptors originate from an elderly woman with acute or convalescent COVID-19. Both conserved end residues are part of each CDR3.

CDR3aa	v_gene	j_gene
CASSQVFHYEQYF	TRBV4-1	TRBJ2-7
CASSYAGPTEAFF	TRBV12-3/TRBV12-4	TRBJ1-1
CASSFVGVAGTDTQYF	TRBV5-6	TRBJ2-3
CASSVAVQETQYF	TRBV9	TRBJ2-5
CASSRSITSGTDTQYF	TRBV7-6	TRBJ2-3
CASSLSRGRYEQYF	TRBV27	TRBJ2-7
CASSPGKEETQYF	TRBV5-4	TRBJ2-5
CAWSITGGDSPLHF	TRBV30	TRBJ1-6
CAIMMTSGGSYNEQFF	TRBV10-3	TRBJ2-1
CASSPGQRPYEQYF	TRBV18	TRBJ2-7
CASNSRGTYGYTF	TRBV6-5	TRBJ1-2
CASSQDSRVNTEAFF	TRBV14	TRBJ1-1
CASRGLAGYEQYF	TRBV27	TRBJ2-7
CASGRGGKETQYF	TRBV14	TRBJ2-5
CASSERPGGGVYGYTF	TRBV6-1	TRBJ1-2
CASTPDRYGYTF	TRBV2	TRBJ1-2
CASGGGIYNEQFF	TRBV12-3/TRBV12-4	TRBJ2-1